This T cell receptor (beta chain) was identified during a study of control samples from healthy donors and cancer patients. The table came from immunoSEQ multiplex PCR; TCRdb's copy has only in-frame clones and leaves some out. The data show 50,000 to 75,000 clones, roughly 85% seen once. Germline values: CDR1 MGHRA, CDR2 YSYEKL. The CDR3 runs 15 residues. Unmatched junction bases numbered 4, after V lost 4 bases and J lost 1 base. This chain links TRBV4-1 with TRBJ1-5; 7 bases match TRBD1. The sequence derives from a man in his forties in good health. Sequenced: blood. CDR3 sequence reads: CASSLRQGSNQPQHF. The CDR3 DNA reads TGCGCCAGCAGCCTTAGACAGGGCAGCAATCAGCCCCAGCATTTT.